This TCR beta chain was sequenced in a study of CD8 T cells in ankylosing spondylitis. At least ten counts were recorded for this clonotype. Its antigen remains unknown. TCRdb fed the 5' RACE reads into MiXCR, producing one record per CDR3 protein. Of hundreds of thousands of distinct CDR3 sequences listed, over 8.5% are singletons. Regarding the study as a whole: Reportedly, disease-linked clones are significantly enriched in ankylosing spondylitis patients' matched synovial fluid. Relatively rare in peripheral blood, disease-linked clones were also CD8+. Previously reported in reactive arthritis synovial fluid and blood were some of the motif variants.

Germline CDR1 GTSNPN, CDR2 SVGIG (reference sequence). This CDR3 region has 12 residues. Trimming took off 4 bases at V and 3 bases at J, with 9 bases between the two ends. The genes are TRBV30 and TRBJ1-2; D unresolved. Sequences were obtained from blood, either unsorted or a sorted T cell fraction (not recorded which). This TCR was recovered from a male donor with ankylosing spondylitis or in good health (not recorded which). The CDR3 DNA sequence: TGTGCCTGGAACGGGCACTACTATGGCTACACCTTC. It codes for CAWNGHYYGYTF.